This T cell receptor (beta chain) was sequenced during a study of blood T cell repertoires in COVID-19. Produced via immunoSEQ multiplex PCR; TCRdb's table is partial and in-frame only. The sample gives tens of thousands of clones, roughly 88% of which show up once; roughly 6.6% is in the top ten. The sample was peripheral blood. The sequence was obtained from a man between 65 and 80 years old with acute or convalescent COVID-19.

The CDR3 bases are TGTGCCAGCAGTTACTCAGCGGGGGAGGTAGTCTATGGCTACACCTTC. It is translated as CASSYSAGEVVYGYTF. This rearrangement joins TRBV6-5 to TRBJ1-2, with D possibly matching TRBD1 (5 bases). Germline CDR1 MNHEY, CDR2 SVGAGI. CDR3 length: 16 residues. Trimming shortened V by 0 bases and J by 4 bases, and 15 bases separated the two germline ends.